This T cell receptor (beta chain) was observed in a study of cytomegalovirus exposure and HLA in healthy donors (dated by TCRdb to the late 2010s). For context, the study as a whole: According to an earlier analysis of a few hundred of the donors, some 180 million T cells yielded 120 million or so unique TCR beta sequences and around 280 Gb of sequence data. An early release covering roughly 600 HLA-typed donors comprised about 300 gigabases of sequencing data and 85 million to 100 million unique TCR sequences. Of the 398 genotyped donors, 65% to 90% fell in the genetic ancestry cluster associated with self-reported Caucasian donors. The study was designed to test whether signatures of past pathogen exposure could be identified by cataloging public T cell receptors. Using immunosequencing, the study profiled T cell repertoires from 666 subjects and related those repertoires to cytomegalovirus serostatus. A separate validation cohort of 100 to 150 different subjects was used in addition to the 666-subject first cohort. To predict cytomegalovirus infection status, the study brought together high-throughput TCR immunosequencing, statistical association of individual TCRs with disease status, and machine learning. A later analysis re-examined previously published TCR beta repertoires from several hundred donors and added high-resolution HLA genotyping to investigate patterns of TCR occurrence. The later analysis used no new phenotypic data to find candidate immune exposures, relying instead on TCR beta sequences and their occurrence across donors. In an earlier analysis of several hundred of the donors, high-throughput TCR beta sequencing was used to judge whether each TCR beta V gene segment behaved as functional or pseudogenic. Alongside the repertoire data, information on donor age, sex, ethnicity and CMV serostatus was compiled. Genome-wide SNP genotypes for about 55% of the roughly 670 donors were used in a later genetic analysis, which treated that subset as a discovery cohort. All discovery cohort repertoires had been generated using a single sequencing platform. HLA typing included class I and class II loci at four-digit resolution. The number of donors typed differed by locus, with roughly 620-630 for A, B, C, DRB1 and DQB1, roughly 520 for DQA1, approximately 570 for DPA1, and around 430 for DPB1. About five DR-DQ haplotypes were treated as single units for association and clustering because of strong linkage in the cohort. On average, around 240,000 unique TCR beta nucleotide sequences were sequenced per donor among fewer than 500 genotyped donors of the cohort, with roughly 18% of those sequences being non-productive. Findings and caveats that apply to the study as a whole: Roughly uniform sequencing depth across donors was assumed in presence/absence analyses, although this assumption may not hold. The 87-base-pair reads could not distinguish some IMGT-functional V segments, including TRBV6-2 and TRBV6-3, so those segments were excluded. Immune exposure information for the cohort was limited to CMV serostatus. Fewer than 20 rarely observed V segments, including chromosome 9 orphons, were excluded from the earlier analysis of about 610 of the donors because counts were too low. In this cohort, only TCR beta chains were sequenced, and detectable features were limited by the absence of alpha or paired-chain data. A few of the identified cytomegalovirus-associated TCR beta chains were confirmed in vitro to be specific for cytomegalovirus antigens. According to a later analysis, TCR association rates differed among HLA loci, with DRB1 alleles showing the most associated TCRs and HLA-C alleles showing the fewest. Because some donors lacked HLA typing at each locus, the association tests relied only on the typed subset. A later analysis reported that several top co-occurrence clusters appeared linked to parvovirus B19, influenza, CMV and Epstein-Barr virus. In a later analysis, most CMV-associated TCR beta chains were found to appear HLA-restricted, with HLA associations seemingly driven largely by CMV exposure. It was suggested by the authors that the approach could potentially be generalized to other disease states and immunological phenotypes. In a later analysis, HLA-associated TCR beta chains showed more clonal expansion and lower generation probabilities than non-associated chains that were equally common. According to a later genetic analysis, donors in an Asian-associated ancestry cluster had fewer N-insertions in productive TCRs than the roughly 660-donor mean. A further reported finding was that TCR beta sequences accurately predicted the HLA-A and HLA-B alleles for most subjects in the first cohort. When HLA alleles, especially DR and DQ, strongly co-occurred, TCR associations were difficult to assign to individual alleles. The sequencing pipeline was judged likely to have produced a cluster of highly shared sequence variants as a technical artifact. An association between a missense DCLRE1C variant and V-gene and J-gene trimming of TCR beta chains was found in a later genetic analysis and replicated in an independent cohort. In a later analysis, 16,951 TCR beta sequences were associated with specific HLA alleles at a false discovery rate of 0.05. Correlated functional status among segregating V segments might reflect linkage disequilibrium, but an unknown experimental factor could not be ruled out. The study gave a list of 150 to 200 TCR beta chains associated with cytomegalovirus. In both the original and validation cohorts, the classifier was reported to diagnose cytomegalovirus status with high specificity and sensitivity. In an earlier analysis of approximately 600 of the donors, most TCR beta V segments were observed in productive rearrangements about 87% or about 30% of the time, broadly matching IMGT annotations. Most TCR sequences were observed very rarely across donors, whereas some public TCRs were present in many individuals.

The cohort consisted of approximately 670 healthy bone marrow donors. At the time of sampling, all cohort members were nominally healthy, though unrecorded immune exposures were likely present. The donor was CMV seropositive and was included in the group of 290 or so seropositive cohort members. Each donor provided a peripheral blood sample, and peripheral blood mononuclear cells were used for TCR beta sequencing. Genomic DNA extraction from the blood cell samples was performed with the Qiagen DNeasy Blood Extraction Kit. Clipping removes 0 bases from V and 3 bases from J, with 6 as the unmatched junction base count. Taken from cysteine to phenylalanine, the CDR3 has 18 residues. Only the CDR3 portion is preserved as DNA: 54 bases, with reading frame beginning at the first base. From the germline V gene (reference sequence), CDR1 is SEHNR and CDR2 is FQNEAQ. Library preparation used the immunoSEQ multiplex PCR assay. The multiplex PCR relied on a mix of 60 forward primers for TCR Vbeta segments and 13 reverse primers for TCR Jbeta segments. A multiplex PCR assay on genomic DNA amplified the CDR3 region of rearranged TCR beta genes. The amplified TCR beta libraries were sequenced on the Illumina HiSeq System as 87-base-pair reads. In the authors' own workflow: In a later analysis, 80 million or so unique TCR beta chains were counted across the roughly 610 repertoires, and approximately 11 million of these chains were shared by at least two donors. Raw reads were error-corrected and collapsed into unique sequences by a nearest-neighbor algorithm in which closely related sequences were merged to remove PCR and sequencing errors. CDR3 sequences were aligned to IMGT reference sequences to assign V, D and J gene segments. For a sequence to be retained, a match of at least six nucleotides was required to both a V gene segment and a J gene segment. A rearrangement counted as productive if the CDR3 had no stop codons and remained in frame with V and J, and every other rearrangement counted as non-productive. Following IMGT convention, CDR3 was defined as the stretch from the second conserved V-encoded cysteine to the conserved J-encoded phenylalanine. In an earlier analysis of 500 to 650 of the donors, sequences lacking an unambiguous match to a single V gene segment were excluded. An earlier analysis of a few hundred of the donors called V segments functional above 56.7% productive rearrangements and segregating when the between-donor standard deviation exceeded 5%. A statistical classification framework was built for diagnosing cytomegalovirus status from the catalog of TCR beta chain sequences. In a later analysis, V and J genes were assigned by comparing TCR nucleotide sequences against IMGT/GENE-DB human TR gene sequences. Using the TCRdist pipeline, a later analysis assigned CDR3 sequences along with most-parsimonious VDJ recombination scenarios. In a later analysis, each TCR beta chain was defined by its CDR3 amino acid sequence together with its V-gene family, and reads without a unique V-gene family were excluded. In a later analysis, approximately 640 highly shared, low-generation-probability nucleotide sequences were removed to address suspected cross-contamination and a sequencing artifact. In a later analysis, a clonal expansion index was calculated for each public chain from normalized within-repertoire ranks of inferred template counts. In a later analysis, generation probabilities were computed with a VDJ recombination model fitted to out-of-frame rearrangements, and the resulting probabilities were checked against IGoR. In a later analysis, hypergeometric tests were used to score TCR-TCR, TCR-HLA and TCR-CMV co-occurrence, with a repertoire-size bias correction applied to TCR pairs. To estimate false discovery rates, a later analysis permuted the HLA or CMV assignments 20 times. In a later analysis, co-occurring TCRs were grouped using DBSCAN, with TCRdist sequence similarity added in when clustering inside HLA-allele-positive subsets. Repertoires with fewer than 30,000 or more than 120,000 public chains were left out of co-occurrence clustering, as were a handful of repertoires with anomalous nucleotide sharing. Sourced from immuneACCESS, this table was stored by TCRdb with only in-frame sequences that have V and J called. A share of the clones is absent; for the studies checked, an unresolved V gene accounts for under half, and the remainder has no known explanation. That table furnishes V, J and clone size, whereas the DNA furnished D and trimming. The sample has 150,000 or so clones on record, over 60% of them singletons. About 13% of the sample lies in the top ten.

This clone is a singleton in its sample. Its antigen is not yet known. Qualities for individual bases were not recorded, and no much larger clone is one base off. The sequence was obtained from a man in his forties in good health and CMV-seropositive. The sequenced material came from PBMCs. The sequence is built from TRBV7-9 and TRBJ2-3, and 13 bases in between align with TRBD2. The CDR3 reads as follows: CASSLASRGLAGTDTQYF. The base sequence is TGTGCCAGCAGCTTAGCGAGTAGGGGACTAGCGGGGACAGATACGCAGTATTTT.